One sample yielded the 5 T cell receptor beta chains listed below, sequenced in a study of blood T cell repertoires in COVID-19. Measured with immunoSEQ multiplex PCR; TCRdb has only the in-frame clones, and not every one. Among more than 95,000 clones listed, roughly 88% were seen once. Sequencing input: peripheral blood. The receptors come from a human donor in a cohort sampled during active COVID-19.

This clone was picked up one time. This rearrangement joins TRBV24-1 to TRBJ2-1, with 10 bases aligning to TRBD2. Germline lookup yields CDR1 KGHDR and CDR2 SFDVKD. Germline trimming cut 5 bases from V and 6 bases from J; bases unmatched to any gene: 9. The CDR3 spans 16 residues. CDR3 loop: CATSVQTSGPRNEQFF. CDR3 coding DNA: TGTGCCACCAGTGTTCAGACTAGCGGGCCGCGCAATGAGCAGTTCTTC.

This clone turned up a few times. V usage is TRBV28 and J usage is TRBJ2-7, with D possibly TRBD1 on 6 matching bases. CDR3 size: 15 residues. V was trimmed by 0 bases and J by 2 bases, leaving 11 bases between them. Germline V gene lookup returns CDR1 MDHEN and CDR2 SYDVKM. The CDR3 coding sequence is TGTGCCAGCAGTTTATGGGACAGTCACCCCTACGAGCAGTACTTC. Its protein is CASSLWDSHPYEQYF.

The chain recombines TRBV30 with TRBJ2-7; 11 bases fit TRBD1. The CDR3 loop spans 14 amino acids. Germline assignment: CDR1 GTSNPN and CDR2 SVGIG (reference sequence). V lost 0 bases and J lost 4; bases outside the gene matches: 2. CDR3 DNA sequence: TGTGCCTGGAGTGTAGGGACAGGGGGGTACGAGCAGTACTTC. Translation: CAWSVGTGGYEQYF.

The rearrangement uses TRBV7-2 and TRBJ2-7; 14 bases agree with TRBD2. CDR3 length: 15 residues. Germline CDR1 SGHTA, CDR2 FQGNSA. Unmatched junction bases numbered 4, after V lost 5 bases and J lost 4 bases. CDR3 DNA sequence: TGTGCCAGCAGCGCCGGACTAGCGGGAGGATACGAGCAGTACTTC. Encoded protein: CASSAGLAGGYEQYF.

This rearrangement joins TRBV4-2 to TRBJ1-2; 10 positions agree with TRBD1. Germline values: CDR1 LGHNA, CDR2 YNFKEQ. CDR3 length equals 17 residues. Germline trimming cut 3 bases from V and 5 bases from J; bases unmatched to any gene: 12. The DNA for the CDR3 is TGTGCCAGCAGCCACCCCGTCGAGACAGGGGGCAATTATGGCTACACCTTC. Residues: CASSHPVETGGNYGYTF.